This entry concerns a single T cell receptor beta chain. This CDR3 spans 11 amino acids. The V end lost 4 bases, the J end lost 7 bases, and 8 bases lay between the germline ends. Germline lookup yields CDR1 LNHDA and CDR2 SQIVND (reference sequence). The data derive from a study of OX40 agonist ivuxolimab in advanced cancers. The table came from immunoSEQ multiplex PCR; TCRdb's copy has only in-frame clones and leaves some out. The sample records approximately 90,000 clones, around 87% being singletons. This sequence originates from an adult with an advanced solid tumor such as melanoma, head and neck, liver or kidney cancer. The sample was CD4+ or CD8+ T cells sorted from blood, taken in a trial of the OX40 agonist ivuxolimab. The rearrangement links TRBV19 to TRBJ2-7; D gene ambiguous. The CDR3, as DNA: TGTGCCAGTAGTACCCTTGGAGAGCAGTACTTC. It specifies CASSTLGEQYF.